What follows are 23 T cell receptor beta chains derived from one specimen sequenced in a study of spatial heterogeneity in lung cancer. Time point meaning: sample taken at primary tumor resection. Sequencing was performed on whole RNA extracted from tumor and nontumor lung tissue, or from frozen PBMC, and the material was left unsorted. TCRdb passed the 5' RACE reads through MiXCR, listing each CDR3 protein once. The table has some 37,000 distinct CDR3 sequences, 5.2% seen once. The specimen was PBMCs, collected at surgery. These receptors were obtained from a female donor with early-stage non-small cell lung cancer.

The gene calls are TRBV5-1 and TRBJ2-7, with 7 bases that match TRBD1. V was pared by 0 bases and J by 3 bases, with 3 bases of the junction left unmatched. The germline gives CDR1 SGHRS, CDR2 YFSETQ. The CDR3 loop spans 14 amino acids. The CDR3 coding sequence is TGCGCCAGCAGCTTGGGAACAGGGGTCTACGAGCAGTACTTC. Amino acid sequence: CASSLGTGVYEQYF.

This clonotype has at least ten counts. The chain uses TRBV12-3 or TRBV12-4 and TRBJ1-2; D gene uncertain. Trimming cost V 2 bases and J 2 bases, with 6 bases left between them. This CDR3 is 13 amino acids long. CDR3 nucleotides: TGTGCCAGCAGTTTAAGCCAGAACTATGGCTACACCTTC. Translation gives CASSLSQNYGYTF.

This chain joins TRBV7-8 and TRBJ1-2; D gene unclear. In germline, CDR1 is SGHVS, CDR2 FQNEAQ. Trimming pared 0 bases from V and 2 bases from J, leaving 7 bases between. The CDR3 consists of 14 residues. CDR3 amino acids: CASSLASINYGYTF. The CDR3 region has the DNA TGTGCCAGCAGCTTAGCCTCCATAAACTATGGCTACACCTTC. Full variable domain (rest looked up from reference TRBV7-8 and TRBJ1-2): GAGVSQSPRYKVAKRGQDVALRCDPISGHVSLFWYQQALGQGPEFLTYFQNEAQLDKSGLPSDRFFAERPEGSVSTLKIQRTQQEDSAVYLCASSLASINYGYTFGSGTRLTVV.

At least ten counts were recorded for this clonotype. The chain couples TRBV5-8 to TRBJ2-5; 7 bases agree with TRBD2. The CDR3 has 14 residues. CDR1 is SGHTS and CDR2 is YDEGEE in the germline V gene. Trimming cost V 0 bases and J 5 bases; bases outside gene matches: 4. The CDR3 sequence is CASSLGEGLETQYF. CDR3 nucleotide sequence: TGTGCCAGCAGCTTGGGGGAGGGTTTGGAGACCCAGTACTTC.

This clonotype was picked up many times. The CDR3 loop reads CASSPGRGTYNEQFF. For the CDR3, the DNA is TGTGCCAGCTCACCAGGGCGGGGCACCTACAATGAGCAGTTCTTC. V gene TRBV18 combines with J gene TRBJ2-1; weak D call: TRBD2 (6 bases). The CDR3 consists of 15 residues. The ends were cut back, 2 bases at V and 2 bases at J, with 10 bases in the middle. Germline values: CDR1 KGHSH, CDR2 LQKENI.

This clonotype has at least ten counts. The V and J genes are TRBV5-1 and TRBJ2-1, with 14 bases matching TRBD2. V was pared by 4 bases and J by 3 bases, with 6 bases of the junction left unmatched. The germline V gene has CDR1 SGHRS and CDR2 YFSETQ. The CDR3 has 17 amino acids. DNA for the CDR3: TGCGCCAGCAGCGGCGGGACTAGCGGGGGACACTACAATGAGCAGTTCTTC. Its translation is CASSGGTSGGHYNEQFF.

This clonotype was observed many times. The rearrangement joins TRBV7-2 to TRBJ1-1; no definite D call. Germline values: CDR1 SGHTA, CDR2 FQGNSA. This CDR3 is 13 amino acids long. Trimming left V 5 bases short and J 3 bases short, with 10 bases between. The CDR3 DNA is TGTGCCAGCAGCCCTGTCCGGGACACTGAAGCTTTCTTT. Its translation: CASSPVRDTEAFF.

This chain links TRBV5-1 with TRBJ1-1, with D possibly TRBD1 on 5 matching bases. Germline-derived CDR1 and CDR2 are SGHRS and YFSETQ. Trimming removed 2 bases from V and 0 bases from J, with 11 bases in between. The CDR3 is made up of 15 amino acids. The CDR3, as DNA: TGCGCCAGCAGCTTCGGGACCGTAATGAACACTGAAGCTTTCTTT. Translating it yields CASSFGTVMNTEAFF.

This clonotype was counted ten times or more. The chain links TRBV10-3 to TRBJ1-5, with TRBD1 as a possible D gene (6 bases). CDR1 is ENHRY and CDR2 is SYGVKD in the germline V gene. CDR3 length: 12 amino acids. Between the trimmed V and J ends, which lost 6 bases and 4 bases, there was a span of 7 bases. CDR3 sequence: CAISQGNQPQHF. The CDR3 coding sequence is TGTGCCATCAGCCAGGGGAATCAGCCCCAGCATTTT.

This clonotype was found a few times. The chain links TRBV11-2 to TRBJ1-5; 9 nucleotides line up with TRBD1. Germline CDR1 and CDR2: SGHAT and FQNNGV. J lost 5 bases, V lost 3 bases, and 5 bases had no gene match. The CDR3 is 15 residues long. CDR3 in amino acids: CASSLDRGPYQPQHF. CDR3 coding DNA: TGTGCCAGCAGCTTGGACAGGGGCCCGTATCAGCCCCAGCATTTT.

This clonotype was recorded at least ten times. The V gene is TRBV18, the J gene TRBJ2-5, with D uncertain. The CDR3 extends over 13 amino acids. Trimming took off 3 bases at V and 4 bases at J, with 9 bases between the two ends. Germline values: CDR1 KGHSH, CDR2 LQKENI. The CDR3 DNA sequence: TGTGCCAGCTCACCTCGCTACGGAGAGACCCAGTACTTC. This gives the protein CASSPRYGETQYF.

This clonotype was observed a handful of times. The V and J genes are TRBV19 and TRBJ2-7, with 13 bases that match TRBD2. With 3 bases clipped from V and 4 bases from J, the junction kept 3 bases outside the gene matches. The CDR3 covers 15 residues. Germline CDR1 reads LNHDA; CDR2 reads SQIVND (reference sequence). Here the CDR3 reads CASSIGLAGDYEQYF. As DNA, the CDR3 is TGTGCCAGTAGTATTGGACTAGCGGGAGATTACGAGCAGTACTTC. Based on the CDR3 plus reference TRBV19 and TRBJ2-7, the full variable domain is DGGITQSPKYLFRKEGQNVTLSCEQNLNHDAMYWYRQDPGQGLRLIYYSQIVNDFQKGDIAEGYSVSREKKESFPLTVTSAQKNPTAFYLCASSIGLAGDYEQYFGPGTRLTVT.

This rearrangement joins TRBV29-1 to TRBJ2-3; no reliable D call. This CDR3 comprises 13 residues. CDR1 is SQVTM and CDR2 is ANQGSEA in the germline V gene. V lost 7 bases and J lost 0, with 11 bases in between. CDR3 region: CSAGEVSTDTQYF. The CDR3 DNA reads as TGCAGCGCTGGAGAGGTTAGCACAGATACGCAGTATTTT.

This clonotype was found many times. V and J are TRBV7-6 and TRBJ2-7; D may be TRBD2 (6 bases). The V gene lost 7 bases and the J gene lost 5 bases, with 12 bases spanning the gap. The CDR3 sequence is 12 residues long. CDR1 is SGHVS and CDR2 is FNYEAQ in the germline V gene. The CDR3 region has the DNA TGTGCCAGCACCTGGGGGGTACACGAGCAGTACTTC. It specifies CASTWGVHEQYF.

The sample holds many counts of this clonotype. The chain uses TRBV5-1 and TRBJ2-2; D not resolved. Trimming left V 0 bases short and J 5 bases short, with 11 bases between. Per the germline V gene, CDR1 is SGHRS and CDR2 is YFSETQ. The CDR3 totals 15 residues. CDR3 nucleotide sequence: TGCGCCAGCAGCTTGGTTGGTCACGGGACCGGGGAGCTGTTTTTT. Amino acid sequence: CASSLVGHGTGELFF.

This clonotype showed up many times. The V gene is TRBV5-1, the J gene TRBJ2-7, with D uncertain. The CDR3 covers 11 residues. The V and J ends lost 4 bases and 3 bases respectively, with 5 bases between them. In germline, CDR1 is SGHRS, CDR2 YFSETQ. CDR3 nucleotides: TGCGCCAGCAGCGACCTCTACGAGCAGTACTTC. Its protein is CASSDLYEQYF.

There are many counts of this clonotype. This chain joins TRBV5-1 and TRBJ2-3; D remains unclear. The CDR3 loop spans 12 amino acids. Germline V gives CDR1 SGHRS, CDR2 YFSETQ. Trimming cost V 0 bases and J 3 bases, with 2 bases left between them. This CDR3 reads CASSLVTDTQYF. The CDR3 DNA is TGCGCCAGCAGCTTGGTGACAGATACGCAGTATTTT.

This clonotype was recorded a few times. The chain employs TRBV5-5 and TRBJ2-5, with D maybe TRBD1 (5 bases). Trimming removed 0 bases at V and 4 bases at J, with 16 bases between. Germline V CDR1 and CDR2: SGHKS, YYEKEE (reference sequence). This CDR3 region has 16 residues. The CDR3 here is CASSLAAGWDGETQYF. In nucleotides, the CDR3 is TGTGCCAGCAGCTTGGCCGCAGGGTGGGATGGAGAGACCCAGTACTTC.

This clonotype was observed at least ten times. The rearrangement links TRBV2 to TRBJ1-2; 7 nucleotides align to TRBD1. CDR1 and CDR2 (germline): SNHLY, FYNNEI. Losses at the gene ends were 8 bases for V and 3 bases for J; bases not matched to a gene: 6. The CDR3 spans 13 residues. DNA of the CDR3: TGTGCCAGCGGCAGACAGGGTGACTATGGCTACACCTTC. It translates to CASGRQGDYGYTF.

At least ten counts were recorded for this clonotype. V usage is TRBV7-2 and J usage is TRBJ2-3; 8 nucleotides line up with TRBD2. V was clipped by 6 bases and J by 3 bases; unmatched bases: 8. Germline loops: CDR1 SGHTA, CDR2 FQGNSA. The CDR3 is 15 residues long. DNA for the CDR3: TGTGCCAGCAGGAACGACGCGGGGGGTACAGATACGCAGTATTTT. This codes for CASRNDAGGTDTQYF.

This clonotype was picked up many times. This sequence joins TRBV7-2 and TRBJ2-7; TRBD1 aligns across 7 bases. This CDR3 is 16 amino acids long. J was trimmed by 2 bases and V by 1 base; bases with no gene match: 8. Germline CDR1 reads SGHTA; CDR2 reads FQGNSA. The DNA of the CDR3 is TGTGCCAGCAGCTTAGGGCCGGGACAGAGTGCCTACGAGCAGTACTTC. Amino acids: CASSLGPGQSAYEQYF.

This clonotype came up many times. This chain uses TRBV5-5 with TRBJ2-3; the match to TRBD2 covers 10 bases. The J segment lost 6 bases and the V segment lost 3 bases, leaving 10 bases of the junction unmatched. This CDR3 contains 16 residues. Per germline, CDR1 SGHKS and CDR2 YYEKEE (reference sequence). The CDR3 DNA reads TGTGCCAGCAGCTCGTCCCCTAGCGGGGGAAGGGATACGCAGTATTTT. This translates into CASSSSPSGGRDTQYF.

This clonotype was counted ten times or more. J is TRBJ2-1 and V is TRBV20-1; 8 bases line up with TRBD2. The CDR3 consists of 12 residues. V lost 1 base to trimming and J lost 7 bases; unmatched junction nucleotides: 0. Germline-derived CDR1 and CDR2 are DFQATT and SNEGSKA (reference sequence). The DNA of the CDR3 is TGCAGTGCTAGAGCGGGGGGGAATGAGCAGTTCTTC. Its protein product is CSARAGGNEQFF.